This TCR beta chain was documented in a study of blood T cell repertoires in COVID-19. Study information: Collection of acute and convalescent COVID-19 samples took place in the United States, Italy and Spain. The analysed material was cDNA or gDNA that came from T cells, B-cell-depleted T cells, or PBMCs.

In the source study's methods: For nucleated cells, counts were estimated from reference gene primer amplification. Generated by immunoSEQ multiplex PCR, the TCRdb table keeps only in-frame clones and is missing some. Clonal size and the V and J genes are those of that table, whereas D and trimming came from the DNA. The profile shows under 200,000 clones, about 80% of them singletons. The CDR3 is 15 residues long. The J segment lost 3 bases and the V segment lost 5 bases, leaving 5 bases of the junction unmatched. Looked up from germline, CDR1 is MNHEY and CDR2 is SVGEGT. This sequence joins TRBV6-2 or TRBV6-3 and TRBJ2-7; 12 bases align to TRBD2. Sequenced input: peripheral blood. This sequence was found in a human donor in a cohort sampled during active COVID-19. CDR3 sequence reads: CASSAPGLAGYEQYF. CDR3 coding DNA: TGTGCCAGCAGTGCCCCGGGACTAGCGGGCTACGAGCAGTACTTC.